The rows below give T cell receptor beta chains drawn from one sample of a study of blood T cell repertoires in COVID-19. Clones were sequenced by immunoSEQ multiplex PCR, and TCRdb holds only the in-frame ones, with some missing. This sample yields 110,000 to 150,000 clones, of which approximately 86% are seen a single time; almost 8.5% belongs to the top ten. Sequencing was performed on peripheral blood. These receptors all stem from a woman aged 55-75 years with acute or convalescent COVID-19. Both conserved end residues are part of each CDR3. A D gene is named only where the DNA matches it firmly. The size of a clone is reported for some rows only, either as once, few or many, or as a class for expanded clones.

d_call clone_size j_call v_call cdr3_nt cdr3_aa
- - TRBJ2-5 TRBV25-1 TGTGCCACTCTACCCCCGGGATACACGGATGAGACCCAGTACTTC CATLPPGYTDETQYF
- once TRBJ2-7 TRBV15 TGTGCCACCAGCAGAGATAGGAGGGGGGGCTACGAGCAGTACTTC CATSRDRRGGYEQYF
TRBD2 - TRBJ2-2 TRBV5-6 TGTGCCAGCAACCCCAGGACTAGCGGGGTAGCGAACACCGGGGAGCTGTTTTTT CASNPRTSGVANTGELFF
TRBD1 - TRBJ1-2 TRBV30 TGTGCCTGGAGTGGACAGGGGCTAGCTGGCTACACCTTC CAWSGQGLAGYTF
- - TRBJ2-3 TRBV7-3 TGTGCCAGCAGCCCCCAAGGCGGAACTAGCACAGATACGCAGTATTTT CASSPQGGTSTDTQYF
TRBD2 - TRBJ2-3 TRBV5-1 TGCGCCAGCACCTCCGGAAACGGGGGGGTTGGAGATACGCAGTATTTT CASTSGNGGVGDTQYF
- - TRBJ2-7 TRBV4-1 TGCGCCAGCAGCCAATTTTCGAGGGCAACCTACTACGAGCAGTACTTC CASSQFSRATYYEQYF
- - TRBJ1-3 TRBV5-4 TGTGCCTTTCGGACAGCCTCTGGAAACACCATATATTTT CAFRTASGNTIYF
- - TRBJ1-6 TRBV19 TGTGCCAGTAACGACAGATTTAATTCACCCCTCCACTTT CASNDRFNSPLHF
TRBD1 - TRBJ1-4 TRBV23-1 TGCGCCAGCCTAAAAAAAGAGGAGACAGGGACTCGACGGAGGCCTGAAAAACTGTTTTTT CASLKKEETGTRRRPEKLFF
TRBD2 - TRBJ2-2 TRBV28 TGTGCCAGCAGTCCCAAAGGACTAGCGGGGCATGGCGGGGAGCTGTTTTTT CASSPKGLAGHGGELFF
TRBD1 - TRBJ1-5 TRBV10-3 TGTGCCATCAGTGAGTCGTACGGGACAGTCCATCCCCAGCATTTT CAISESYGTVHPQHF
- - TRBJ2-7 TRBV4-1 TGCGCCAGCAGCCAAGGTGAGGCCTCCTACGAGCAGTACTTC CASSQGEASYEQYF
TRBD2 - TRBJ2-3 TRBV19 TGTGCCAGTAGTATACTAGCGGGGGGACTCACAGATACGCAGTATTTT CASSILAGGLTDTQYF
TRBD1 - TRBJ1-2 TRBV7-2 TGTGCCAGCAGCCTATCCGGGACAGCCTTTCTTGGCTACACCTTC CASSLSGTAFLGYTF
- once TRBJ1-2 TRBV9 TGTGCCAGCAGCTCTATCGGGATCTATGGCTACACCTTC CASSSIGIYGYTF
TRBD2 - TRBJ2-5 TRBV7-9 TGTGCCAGCAGTTATGTAACTAGCGAGGAGACCCAGTACTTC CASSYVTSEETQYF
TRBD1 - TRBJ1-6 TRBV20-1 TGCAGTGCTAGTAAGGGGGCCGATAATTCACCCCTCCACTTT CSASKGADNSPLHF
- - TRBJ2-5 TRBV3-1/TRBV3-2 TGTGCCAGCAGCCATAGAGAGACCCAGTACTTC CASSHRETQYF
TRBD2 - TRBJ2-7 TRBV7-2 TGTGCCAGCTGTCCTAGCGGGGGCTCCTACGAGCAGTACTTC CASCPSGGSYEQYF
TRBD2 - TRBJ2-5 TRBV27 TGTGCCAGCACCTTGACTAGCGGGGGTGAGACCCAGTACTTC CASTLTSGGETQYF
- - TRBJ1-1 TRBV3-1/TRBV3-2 TGTGCCAGCAGCCAAGGGAGGACGGTGATGAACACTGAAGCTTTCTTT CASSQGRTVMNTEAFF